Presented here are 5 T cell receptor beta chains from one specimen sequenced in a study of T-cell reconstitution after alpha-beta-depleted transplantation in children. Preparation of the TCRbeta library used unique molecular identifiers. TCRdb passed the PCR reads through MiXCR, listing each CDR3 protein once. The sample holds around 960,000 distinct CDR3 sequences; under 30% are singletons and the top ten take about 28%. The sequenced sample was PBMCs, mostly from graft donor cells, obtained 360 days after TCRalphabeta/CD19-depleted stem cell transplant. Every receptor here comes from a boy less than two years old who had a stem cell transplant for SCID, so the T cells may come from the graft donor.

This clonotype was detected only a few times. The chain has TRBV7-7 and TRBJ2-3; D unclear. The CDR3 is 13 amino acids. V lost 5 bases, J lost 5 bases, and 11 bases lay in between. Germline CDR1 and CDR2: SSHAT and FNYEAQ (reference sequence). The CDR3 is CASSKSYGDTQYF. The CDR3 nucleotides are TGTGCCAGCAGCAAAAGCTATGGAGATACGCAGTATTTT.

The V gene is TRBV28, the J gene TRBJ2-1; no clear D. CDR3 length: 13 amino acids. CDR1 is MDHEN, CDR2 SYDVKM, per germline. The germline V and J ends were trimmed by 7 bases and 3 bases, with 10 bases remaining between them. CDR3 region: CASIARDYNEQFF. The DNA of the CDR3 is TGTGCCAGCATAGCTAGGGACTACAATGAGCAGTTCTTC.

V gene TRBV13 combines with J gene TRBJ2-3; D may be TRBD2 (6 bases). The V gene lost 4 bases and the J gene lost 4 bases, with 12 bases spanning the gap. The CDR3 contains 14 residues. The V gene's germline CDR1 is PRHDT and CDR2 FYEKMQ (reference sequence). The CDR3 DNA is TGTGCCAGCAGCTCTCGGAGGGTCGCAGATACGCAGTATTTT. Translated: CASSSRRVADTQYF.

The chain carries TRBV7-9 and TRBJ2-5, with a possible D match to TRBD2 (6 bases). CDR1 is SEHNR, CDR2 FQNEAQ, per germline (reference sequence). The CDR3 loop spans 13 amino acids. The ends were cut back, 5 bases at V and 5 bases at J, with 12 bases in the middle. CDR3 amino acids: CASSHGGLETQYF. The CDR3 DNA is TGTGCCAGCAGCCACGGGGGTCTCGAGACCCAGTACTTC.

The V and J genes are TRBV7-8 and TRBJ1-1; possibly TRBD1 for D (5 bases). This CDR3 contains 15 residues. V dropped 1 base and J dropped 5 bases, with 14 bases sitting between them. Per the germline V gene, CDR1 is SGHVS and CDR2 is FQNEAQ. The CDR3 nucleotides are TGTGCCAGCAGCTTAGTTCTTGGGGAGGGGACTGAAGCTTTCTTT. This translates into CASSLVLGEGTEAFF.